Below, 5 T cell receptor beta chains from the same sample are listed, as sequenced in a study of Graves' ophthalmopathy and Graves' hyperthyroidism (dated by TCRdb to between 2018 and 2020). The listed sequencing device is Illumina HiSeq 2000. TCR beta CDR3 regions were amplified from RNA transcripts for repertoire sequencing. A first-round RT-PCR used HTBI primers with the Qiagen OneStep RT-PCR kit, followed by a second-round multiplex PCR, size selection and purification. Through fastp at Q25 and MiXCR, TCRdb rebuilt clones from the public reads, retaining in-frame beta chains. Identical CDR3 proteins give one entry, which carries the most common genes and DNA. The sample table holds more than 1,000,000 distinct CDR3 sequences, of which about 36% were seen once. More than 9.5% of the sample is held by the ten biggest clonotypes. Source material: peripheral blood or thyroid tissue (not recorded which). Every receptor here comes from an adult man with Graves' hyperthyroidism.

The chain combines TRBV10-2 with TRBJ1-1, with 7 bases matching TRBD1. The CDR3 has 15 amino acids. V shed 2 bases and J 3 bases; nucleotides not matched to a gene: 6. The germline gives CDR1 WSHSY, CDR2 SAAADI. CDR3: CASSEDRRGDTEAFF. For the CDR3, the DNA is TGCGCCAGCAGTGAGGACCGCAGGGGGGACACTGAAGCTTTCTTT.

CDR3 residues: CASSFGLRSGNTIYF. CDR3 DNA: TGTGCCAGCAGCTTCGGGCTTCGCTCTGGAAACACCATATATTTT. This rearrangement joins TRBV5-5 to TRBJ1-3; D gene uncertain. The V end was cut by 2 bases, the J end by 0 bases, with 9 bases between. The CDR3 covers 15 residues. CDR1 is SGHKS and CDR2 is YYEKEE in the germline V gene (reference sequence).

The chain recombines TRBV19 with TRBJ2-5; possibly TRBD1 for D (5 bases). Germline V gene data show CDR1 as LNHDA and CDR2 as SQIVND (reference sequence). Trimming left V 2 bases short and J 3 bases short, with 10 bases between. The CDR3 covers 14 residues. The CDR3 DNA follows: TGTGCCAGTAGTATATGGGCAGGGAAAGAGACCCAGTACTTC. Residues: CASSIWAGKETQYF.

This clonotype was observed a handful of times. The gene calls are TRBV12-3 or TRBV12-4 and TRBJ2-5; D possibly corresponds to TRBD1 (5 bases). Trimming removed 3 bases from V and 3 bases from J, with 11 bases in between. The CDR3 covers 14 residues. The CDR3 region is CASSFADRKETQYF. The CDR3 nucleotides are TGTGCCAGCAGTTTCGCAGACAGAAAAGAGACCCAGTACTTC.

This chain connects TRBV11-3 to TRBJ1-1; the match to TRBD1 covers 7 bases. Unmatched junction bases numbered 7, after V lost 7 bases and J lost 5 bases. CDR3 size: 13 residues. In germline, CDR1 is SGHNT, CDR2 YENEEA. The chain's CDR3 is CASNLYRGTEAFF. The CDR3 nucleotides are TGTGCCAGCAACCTATACAGGGGAACTGAAGCTTTCTTT.